These 15 T cell receptor beta chains were all obtained from the same sample, sequenced in a study of blood T cell repertoires in COVID-19 (dated by TCRdb to between 2020 and 2021). Library method: the immunoSEQ multiplex PCR assay. TCRdb retrieved this table from immuneACCESS and kept in-frame rearrangements only. Not all clones are present; in checked studies, unresolved V genes account for under half, and no reason is known for the remainder. The sample table lists fewer than 250,000 clones, more than 75% of them with a count of one. Of the sample, roughly 4.5% falls within the top ten clones. What was sequenced was peripheral blood. The receptors here all came from a man aged 50 to 60 with acute or convalescent COVID-19.

The chain carries TRBV7-9 and TRBJ1-5, with TRBD1 matching over 11 bases. Germline V lookup: CDR1 SEHNR, CDR2 FQNEAQ (reference sequence). CDR3 length: 15 amino acids. V lost 5 bases and J lost 1; bases outside the gene matches: 1. The chain's CDR3 is CASSRTGGSNQPQHF. The DNA of the CDR3 is TGTGCCAGCAGCCGGACAGGGGGCAGCAATCAGCCCCAGCATTTT.

The rearrangement links TRBV6-2 or TRBV6-3 to TRBJ1-2; D is undetermined. There are 15 residues in the CDR3. From germline, CDR1 is MNHEY and CDR2 SVGEGT. V lost 3 bases, J lost 4 bases, and 15 bases lay in between. CDR3 in amino acids: CASSYYGEWTYGYTF. In nucleotides, the CDR3 is TGTGCCAGCAGTTATTACGGGGAATGGACCTATGGCTACACCTTC.

The gene calls are TRBV5-6 and TRBJ2-1; 11 bases map to TRBD2. CDR3 length: 18 amino acids. V lost 4 bases, J lost 6 bases, and 15 bases stayed unmatched. Germline V gene data show CDR1 as SGHDT and CDR2 as YYEEEE. The CDR3 reads CASSITPLAGGPINEQFF. In DNA, the CDR3 is TGTGCCAGCAGCATAACCCCCTTAGCGGGGGGGCCGATCAATGAGCAGTTCTTC.

This sequence joins TRBV6-5 and TRBJ2-2, with D unresolved. Germline V lookup: CDR1 MNHEY, CDR2 SVGAGI. Trimming left V 2 bases short and J 6 bases short, with 7 bases between. The CDR3 contains 13 residues. CDR3 DNA: TGTGCCAGCAGTTACAGCGCTCCCGGGGAGCTGTTTTTT. Its protein product is CASSYSAPGELFF.

V gene TRBV7-9 combines with J gene TRBJ1-2, with 10 bases aligning to TRBD1. The ends lost 5 bases at V and 6 bases at J; junction bases unmatched: 3. Germline V gene lookup returns CDR1 SEHNR and CDR2 FQNEAQ (reference sequence). This CDR3 region has 13 residues. In DNA, the CDR3 is TGTGCCAGCAGCCATGACAGGGGGCATGGCTACACCTTC. It encodes CASSHDRGHGYTF. The full variable domain, in which reference TRBV7-9 and TRBJ1-2 provide the parts outside the CDR3, is DTGVSQNPRHKITKRGQNVTFRCDPISEHNRLYWYRQTLGQGPEFLTYFQNEAQLEKSRLLSDRFSAERPKGSFSTLEIQRTEQGDSAMYLCASSHDRGHGYTFGSGTRLTVV.

This clone came up a few times. The CDR3 sequence is CASRRTALSTRGNTEAFF. CDR3 bases: TGTGCCAGCAGACGAACCGCCCTCTCAACTCGGGGGAACACTGAAGCTTTCTTT. The genes are TRBV3-1 (or the pseudogene TRBV3-2) and TRBJ1-1; no firm D call. Germline-derived CDR1 and CDR2 are LGHDT and YNNKEL (reference sequence). Trimming cost V 6 bases and J 1 base, with 24 bases left between them. There are 18 residues in the CDR3.

V and J are TRBV29-1 and TRBJ1-5; TRBD1 is a possible D gene (5 bases). The V gene's germline CDR1 is SQVTM and CDR2 ANQGSEA. The V and J ends lost 4 bases and 1 base respectively, with 11 bases between them. This CDR3 has 14 amino acids. The CDR3 DNA is TGCAGCGTTGCCCAGGGAGGGAGCAATCAGCCCCAGCATTTT. The encoded protein is CSVAQGGSNQPQHF.

Details on this clone: The sample has other DNA sequences that encode this CDR3 too. The chain recombines TRBV5-1 with TRBJ1-4; D gene uncertain. This CDR3 comprises 14 residues. Germline V lookup: CDR1 SGHRS, CDR2 YFSETQ. Trimming cost V 0 bases and J 3 bases, with 6 bases left between them. The DNA of the CDR3 is TGCGCCAGCAGCTTGGGCGGTCCTAATGAAAAACTGTTTTTT. Amino acid sequence: CASSLGGPNEKLFF.

Only one count was recorded for this clone. The chain combines TRBV21-1 with TRBJ1-5. TRBV21-1 is tagged as a pseudogene. This CDR3 spans 18 amino acids. The CDR3 sequence: CASSKAGGTYNSNQPQHF. The CDR3 DNA is TGTGCCAGCAGCAAAGCGGGGGGGACGTATAATAGCAATCAGCCCCAGCATTTT.

The chain links TRBV10-3 to TRBJ1-6; no reliable D call. V lost 2 bases and J lost 9, with 17 bases in between. This CDR3 has 16 residues. Germline values: CDR1 ENHRY, CDR2 SYGVKD. The CDR3 sequence is CAISEAPPGSGSPLHF. For the CDR3, the DNA is TGTGCCATCAGTGAGGCCCCCCCGGGGTCTGGTTCACCCCTCCACTTT.

The chain recombines TRBV3-1 (or the pseudogene TRBV3-2) with TRBJ1-5, with D unclear. The V gene lost 4 bases and the J gene lost 5 bases, with 12 bases spanning the gap. The CDR3 covers 14 residues. CDR1 is LGHDT and CDR2 is YNNKEL in the germline V gene (reference sequence). The CDR3: CASSPISGDQPQHF. CDR3 DNA: TGTGCCAGCAGCCCGATCTCCGGTGATCAGCCCCAGCATTTT.

V gene TRBV5-1 combines with J gene TRBJ2-1; D is ambiguous. V was pared by 0 bases and J by 8 bases, with 9 bases between. This CDR3 is built from 13 residues. From germline, CDR1 is SGHRS and CDR2 YFSETQ. CDR3 sequence reads: CASSLVQSDEQFF. CDR3 nucleotide sequence: TGCGCCAGCAGCTTGGTTCAGTCCGATGAGCAGTTCTTC.

The genes are TRBV5-1 and TRBJ1-2; D is unresolved. Deletions cut 0 bases from V and 0 bases from J, with 9 bases between. CDR1 is SGHRS, CDR2 YFSETQ, per germline. This CDR3 is built from 15 residues. The CDR3 DNA is TGCGCCAGCAGCTTGGGGAGCTTAGCTAACTATGGCTACACCTTC. Translated: CASSLGSLANYGYTF. The full variable domain, in which reference TRBV5-1 and TRBJ1-2 provide the parts outside the CDR3, is KAGVTQTPRYLIKTRGQQVTLSCSPISGHRSVSWYQQTPGQGLQFLFEYFSETQRNKGNFPGRFSGRQFSNSRSEMNVSTLELGDSALYLCASSLGSLANYGYTFGSGTRLTVV.

The genes are TRBV18 and TRBJ1-3; the match to TRBD1 covers 9 bases. CDR3 length: 16 residues. Germline assignment: CDR1 KGHSH and CDR2 LQKENI. Trimming at V came to 3 bases and at J to 0 bases, leaving 3 bases not matched to a gene. This chain's CDR3 is CASSPGTGISGNTIYF. The CDR3 nucleotides are TGTGCCAGCTCACCCGGGACAGGGATCTCTGGAAACACCATATATTTT.

The count of this clone is one. The V gene is TRBV6-6, the J gene TRBJ1-1; D is unresolved. Between the trimmed V and J ends, which lost 6 bases and 0 bases, there was a span of 5 bases. Looked up from germline, CDR1 is MNHNY and CDR2 is SVGAGI (reference sequence). This CDR3 comprises 12 residues. CDR3 sequence: CASSPVNTEAFF. In DNA, the CDR3 is TGTGCCAGCAGCCCAGTGAACACTGAAGCTTTCTTT.